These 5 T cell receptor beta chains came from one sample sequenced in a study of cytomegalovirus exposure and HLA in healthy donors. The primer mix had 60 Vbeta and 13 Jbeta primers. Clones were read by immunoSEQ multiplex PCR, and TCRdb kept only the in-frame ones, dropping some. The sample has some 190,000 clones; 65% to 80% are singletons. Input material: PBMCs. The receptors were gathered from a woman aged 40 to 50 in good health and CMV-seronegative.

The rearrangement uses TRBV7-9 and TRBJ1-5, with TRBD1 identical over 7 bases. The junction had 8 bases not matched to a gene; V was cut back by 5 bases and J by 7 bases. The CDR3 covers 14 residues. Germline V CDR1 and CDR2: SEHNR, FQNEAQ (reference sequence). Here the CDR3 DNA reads TGTGCCAGCAGCCCCGAGGGGGCGGGACAGCCCCAGCATTTT. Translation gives CASSPEGAGQPQHF.

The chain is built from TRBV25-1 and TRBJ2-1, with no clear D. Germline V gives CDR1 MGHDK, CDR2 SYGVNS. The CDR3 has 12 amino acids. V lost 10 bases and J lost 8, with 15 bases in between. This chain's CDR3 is CATTASAHEQFF. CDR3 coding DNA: TGTGCCACCACGGCCAGCGCCCATGAGCAGTTCTTC. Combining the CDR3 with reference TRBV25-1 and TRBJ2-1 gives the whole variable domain EADIYQTPRYLVIGTGKKITLECSQTMGHDKMYWYQQDPGMELHLIHYSYGVNSTEKGDLSSESTVSRIRTEHFPLTLESARPSHTSQYLCATTASAHEQFFGPGTRLTVL.

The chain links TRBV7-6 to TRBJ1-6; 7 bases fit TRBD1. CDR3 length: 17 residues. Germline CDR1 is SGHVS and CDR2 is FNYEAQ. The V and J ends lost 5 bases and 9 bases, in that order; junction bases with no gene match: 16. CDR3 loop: CASSRGTAQSSRSPLHF. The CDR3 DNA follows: TGTGCCAGCAGCCGCGGGACAGCCCAGTCGAGTCGTTCACCCCTCCACTTT.

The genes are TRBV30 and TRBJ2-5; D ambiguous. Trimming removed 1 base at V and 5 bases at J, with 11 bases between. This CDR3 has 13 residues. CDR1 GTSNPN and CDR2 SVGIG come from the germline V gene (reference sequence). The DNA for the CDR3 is TGTGCCTGGAGTGGGGCCCTCGACGAGACCCAGTACTTC. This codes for CAWSGALDETQYF.

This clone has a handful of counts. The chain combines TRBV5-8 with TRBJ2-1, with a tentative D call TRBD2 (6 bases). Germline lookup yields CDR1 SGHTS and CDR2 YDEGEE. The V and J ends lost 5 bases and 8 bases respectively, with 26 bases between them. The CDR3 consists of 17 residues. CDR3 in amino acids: CASSSPGGTPQVHEQFF. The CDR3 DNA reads TGTGCCAGCAGTAGCCCGGGTGGGACTCCACAGGTCCATGAGCAGTTCTTC.